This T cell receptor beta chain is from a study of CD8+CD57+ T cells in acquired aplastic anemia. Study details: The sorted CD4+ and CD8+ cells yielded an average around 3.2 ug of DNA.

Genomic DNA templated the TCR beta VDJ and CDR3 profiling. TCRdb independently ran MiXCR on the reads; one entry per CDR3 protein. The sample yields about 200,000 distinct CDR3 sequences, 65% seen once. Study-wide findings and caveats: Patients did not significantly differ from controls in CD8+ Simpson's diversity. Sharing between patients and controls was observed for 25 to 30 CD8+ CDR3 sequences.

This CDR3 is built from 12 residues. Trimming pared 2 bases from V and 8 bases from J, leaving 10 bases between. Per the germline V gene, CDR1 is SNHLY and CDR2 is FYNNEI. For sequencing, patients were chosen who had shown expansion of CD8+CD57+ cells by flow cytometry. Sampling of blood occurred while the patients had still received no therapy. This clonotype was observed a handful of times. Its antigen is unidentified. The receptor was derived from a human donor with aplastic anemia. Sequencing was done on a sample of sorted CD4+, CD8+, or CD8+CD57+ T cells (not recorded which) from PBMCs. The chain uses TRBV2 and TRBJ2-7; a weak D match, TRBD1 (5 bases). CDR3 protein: CASSEQGLQQYF. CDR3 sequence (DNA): TGTGCCAGCAGTGAACAGGGTTTACAGCAGTACTTC.